Listed here are 4 T cell receptor beta chains from one sample, sequenced in a study of T cells in Graves' hyperthyroidism and ophthalmopathy. Amplification of TCR beta CDR3 regions was performed using RNA transcripts as template. RT-PCR in the first round (using the HTBI primer set) targeted the TCR CDR3. TCRdb redid the calling of the multiplex PCR reads with MiXCR, one entry per CDR3 protein. The sample has 550,000 to 800,000 distinct CDR3 sequences, about 18% seen once. The sample comprised blood. Receptor source: a man aged 45-65 years with Graves' hyperthyroidism.

This clonotype showed up just a few times. V usage is TRBV11-3 and J usage is TRBJ2-5; 12 bases align to TRBD2. Trimming cost V 5 bases and J 5 bases; bases outside gene matches: 15. The CDR3 runs to 18 residues. Germline loops: CDR1 SGHNT, CDR2 YENEEA. The DNA for the CDR3 is TGTGCCAGCAGCACGCGTCGTCAGACTAGCGGGAGTGGGGAGACCCAGTACTTC. Translating gives CASSTRRQTSGSGETQYF.

This clonotype was detected only a few times. The rearrangement links TRBV20-1 to TRBJ1-5; 12 nucleotides line up with TRBD1. The germline CDR1 and CDR2 sequences are DFQATT and SNEGSKA (reference sequence). V lost 3 bases, J lost 4 bases, and 4 bases stayed unmatched. This CDR3 spans 15 amino acids. CDR3 coding DNA: TGCAGTGCTAGTGGGGACAGGGGGCGGAATCAGCCCCAGCATTTT. This sequence encodes CSASGDRGRNQPQHF.

The genes are TRBV4-1 and TRBJ1-1; 7 bases fit TRBD1. The J segment lost 2 bases and the V segment lost 2 bases, leaving 8 bases of the junction unmatched. The CDR3 is 16 amino acids. Per the germline V gene, CDR1 is MGHRA and CDR2 is YSYEKL. DNA for the CDR3: TGCGCCAGCAGCCAATTTACTGACAGGGCCAACACTGAAGCTTTCTTT. Amino acids: CASSQFTDRANTEAFF.

The gene calls are TRBV6-2 or TRBV6-3 and TRBJ1-6; possible D gene TRBD1, 6 bases. The V gene's germline CDR1 is MNHEY and CDR2 SVGEGT. CDR3 length: 15 amino acids. Trimming shortened V by 4 bases and J by 8 bases, and 15 bases separated the two germline ends. CDR3 loop: CASSSPGGRDSPLHF. CDR3 in DNA: TGTGCCAGCAGTTCTCCGGGGGGCAGAGATTCACCCCTCCACTTT.